The clone carrying this TCR beta chain was recorded at least ten times. What it binds is unknown. This record comes from a study of T cells in Graves' hyperthyroidism and ophthalmopathy. Overall study: Pretreatment peripheral blood was obtained at initial diagnosis. Points from the study as a whole: A 13 V-J model separated ophthalmopathy from stable hyperthyroidism. Ophthalmopathy was model-predicted a median around 6.7 months pre-onset.

The germline V and J ends were trimmed by 4 bases and 3 bases, with 13 bases remaining between them. Germline CDR1 reads SGHTA; CDR2 reads FQGTGA. This CDR3 region has 15 residues. From RNA transcripts, TCR beta CDR3 regions were amplified. Carried out on the TCR CDR3, a first-round RT-PCR used the HTBI primer set. TCRdb fed the multiplex PCR reads into MiXCR, producing one record per CDR3 protein. The table includes some 500,000 distinct CDR3 sequences, 14% detected once. A 10 ml volume of fresh peripheral blood provided the PBMCs. Sequencing was carried out using blood. The gene calls are TRBV7-3 and TRBJ2-1; D perhaps matches TRBD2 (6 bases). The receptor comes from a woman under 30 with Graves' hyperthyroidism. The CDR3 sequence is CASSSGTSVYNEQFF. As DNA, the CDR3 is TGTGCCAGCAGCTCTGGGACTTCCGTCTACAATGAGCAGTTCTTC. Drawing the rest from reference TRBV7-3 and TRBJ2-1, the complete variable domain is GAGVSQTPSNKVTEKGKYVELRCDPISGHTALYWYRQSLGQGPEFLIYFQGTGAADDSGLPNDRFFAVRPEGSVSTLKIQRTERGDSAVYLCASSSGTSVYNEQFFGPGTRLTVL.